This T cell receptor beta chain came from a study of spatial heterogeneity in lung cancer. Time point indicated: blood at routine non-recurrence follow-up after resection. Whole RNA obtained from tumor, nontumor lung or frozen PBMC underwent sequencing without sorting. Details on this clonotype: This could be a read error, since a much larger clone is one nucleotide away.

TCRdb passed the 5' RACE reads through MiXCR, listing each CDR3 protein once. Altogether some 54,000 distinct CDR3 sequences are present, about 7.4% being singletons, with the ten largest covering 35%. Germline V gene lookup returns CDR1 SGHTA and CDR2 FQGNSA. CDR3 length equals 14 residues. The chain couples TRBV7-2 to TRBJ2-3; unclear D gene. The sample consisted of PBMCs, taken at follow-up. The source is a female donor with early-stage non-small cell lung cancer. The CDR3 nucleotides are TGTGCCAACAGCTTAGAGGCCTTCACAGATACGCAGTATTTT. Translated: CANSLEAFTDTQYF.